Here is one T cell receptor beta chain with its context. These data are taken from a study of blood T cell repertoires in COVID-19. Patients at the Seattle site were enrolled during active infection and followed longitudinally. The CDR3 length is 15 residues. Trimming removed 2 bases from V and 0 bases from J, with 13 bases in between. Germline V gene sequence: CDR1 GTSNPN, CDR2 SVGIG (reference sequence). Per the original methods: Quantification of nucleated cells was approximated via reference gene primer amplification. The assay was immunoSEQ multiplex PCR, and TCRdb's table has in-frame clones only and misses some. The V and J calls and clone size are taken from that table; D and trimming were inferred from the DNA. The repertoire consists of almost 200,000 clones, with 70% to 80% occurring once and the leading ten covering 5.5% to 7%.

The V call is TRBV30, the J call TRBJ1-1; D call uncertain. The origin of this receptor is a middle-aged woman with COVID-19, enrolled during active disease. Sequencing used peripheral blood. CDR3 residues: CAWSYRGSMNTEAFF. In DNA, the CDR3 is TGTGCCTGGAGTTATCGCGGCTCCATGAACACTGAAGCTTTCTTT.